Listed below are T cell receptor beta chains from one sample, sequenced in a study of T cell repertoires in cytomegalovirus infection. From the reads, TCRdb called clonotypes with MiXCR, one entry per CDR3 protein. The data contain some 170,000 distinct CDR3 sequences, about 18% of them singletons. Sequencing was carried out using CD8+ T cells from PBMCs. These receptors originate from a human donor in good health (CMV status not recorded). Some clones in this sample may be carry-over from other donors' samples. The CDR3 runs from the conserved cysteine through the conserved F or W. D genes are given only for firm matches. Clone size appears in some rows only: once, few, many, or a class for an expanded clone.

clone size	J gene	D gene	V gene	CDR3 protein	CDR3 DNA
NA	TRBJ2-6	TRBD2	TRBV30	CAWSVLGVWGGMTGANVLTF	TGTGCCTGGAGTGTTTTAGGGGTCTGGGGGGGAATGACTGGGGCCAACGTCCTGACTTTC
few	TRBJ1-1	NA	TRBV12-3/TRBV12-4	CASSWQGNTEAFF	TGTGCCAGCAGTTGGCAGGGGAACACTGAAGCTTTCTTT
NA	TRBJ2-5	NA	TRBV7-7	CASSLRIAETQYF	TGTGCCAGCAGCCTCCGGATAGCGGAGACCCAGTACTTC
NA	TRBJ1-1	NA	TRBV6-5	CASTDPNTEAFF	TGTGCCAGCACAGACCCGAACACTGAAGCTTTCTTT
NA	TRBJ2-5	NA	TRBV6-2/TRBV6-3	CASSYGQSVRETQYF	TGTGCCAGCAGTTACGGGCAGTCCGTGCGGGAGACCCAGTACTTC
NA	TRBJ2-7	TRBD2	TRBV7-2	CASSLEGGWASGYEQYF	TGTGCCAGCAGCTTAGAAGGGGGTTGGGCTAGCGGGTACGAGCAGTACTTC
few	TRBJ1-5	NA	TRBV7-9	CASSLSTQPPNQPQHF	TGTGCCAGCAGCTTATCCACACAGCCCCCAAATCAGCCCCAGCATTTT
NA	TRBJ2-7	NA	TRBV6-2/TRBV6-3	CASSYVSYEQYF	TGTGCCAGCAGCTACGTATCGTACGAGCAGTACTTC
NA	TRBJ2-7	TRBD1	TRBV20-1	CSAVGQGVYEQYF	TGCAGTGCTGTAGGACAGGGGGTCTACGAGCAGTACTTC
few	TRBJ2-7	TRBD1	TRBV30	CAWSRTGESEQYF	TGTGCCTGGAGCCGGACAGGGGAAAGCGAGCAGTACTTC
NA	TRBJ2-7	NA	TRBV4-3	CASSQTPHTETYEQYF	TGCGCCAGCAGCCAAACCCCCCATACGGAAACCTACGAGCAGTACTTC
few	TRBJ2-7	TRBD1	TRBV7-6	CASSSDRGYEQYF	TGTGCCAGCAGCTCGGACAGGGGTTACGAGCAGTACTTC
NA	TRBJ2-7	TRBD2	TRBV12-3/TRBV12-4	CASSPAGGTYEQYF	TGTGCCAGCAGTCCAGCGGGGGGTACCTACGAGCAGTACTTC
NA	TRBJ2-1	NA	TRBV10-3	CAISESEWGARSYNEQFF	TGTGCCATCAGTGAGTCGGAGTGGGGGGCAAGGTCCTACAATGAGCAGTTCTTC
many	TRBJ1-1	NA	TRBV7-2	CASSLGGGGADTEAFF	TGTGCCAGCAGCTTAGGCGGCGGGGGCGCTGACACTGAAGCTTTCTTT
NA	TRBJ2-3	TRBD2	TRBV12-3/TRBV12-4	CASSFDTSGASSDTQYF	TGTGCCAGCAGCTTCGATACTAGCGGGGCATCCTCAGATACGCAGTATTTT
NA	TRBJ2-5	TRBD1	TRBV25-1	CASTKKDRGQETQYF	TGTGCCAGCACCAAAAAGGACAGGGGACAAGAGACCCAGTACTTC
NA	TRBJ2-2	NA	TRBV12-3/TRBV12-4	CASLGPGGSGELFF	TGTGCCAGCCTGGGCCCCGGAGGGTCCGGGGAGCTGTTTTTT
few	TRBJ2-1	TRBD2	TRBV7-9	CASSWTSGGAIEQFF	TGTGCCAGCAGCTGGACTAGCGGGGGGGCGATTGAGCAGTTCTTC
once	TRBJ1-5	NA	TRBV12-3/TRBV12-4	CASSFGDPAWPQHF	TGTGCCAGCAGTTTTGGGGACCCTGCGTGGCCCCAGCATTTT
NA	TRBJ2-5	NA	TRBV12-3/TRBV12-4	CATSPTGGWETQYF	TGTGCCACCTCCCCTACGGGGGGCTGGGAGACCCAGTACTTC
NA	TRBJ2-7	NA	TRBV10-3	CAISDTYEQYF	TGTGCCATCAGTGATACCTACGAGCAGTACTTC
NA	TRBJ2-1	NA	TRBV7-2	CASSFGKGVNYNEQFF	TGTGCCAGCAGCTTTGGAAAGGGGGTGAACTACAATGAGCAGTTCTTC
NA	TRBJ1-5	NA	TRBV29-1	CSVGSGGNQPQHF	TGCAGCGTTGGTTCCGGGGGCAATCAGCCCCAGCATTTT
NA	TRBJ2-7	NA	TRBV5-6	CASSLAGFSYEQYF	TGTGCCAGCAGCTTGGCCGGGTTCTCCTACGAGCAGTACTTC
many	TRBJ2-7	NA	TRBV7-2	CASSLASRNEQYF	TGTGCCAGCAGCTTAGCGTCCAGGAACGAGCAGTACTTC
NA	TRBJ1-1	TRBD1	TRBV7-2	CASSLGTGGRTEAFF	TGTGCCAGCAGCTTAGGGACAGGGGGCAGGACTGAAGCTTTCTTT